The 10 T cell receptor beta chains listed next were all sequenced from one sample in a study of human T cells and chemical hapten exposure. The sample's time point: pre-sensitization, week 0. Treatment reported: therapeutic diphenylcyclopropenone sensitization with weekly scalp DPC. TCRdb reanalysed the RACE reads using MiXCR and keeps one entry per CDR3 protein. The sample includes some 330,000 distinct CDR3 sequences, 5.5% of them seen just once. The material was whole blood, obtained in connection with sensitization to the hapten diphenylcyclopropenone (DPC). These receptors were obtained from a woman between 18 and 30 years old with alopecia areata. Some clones in this sample may be carry-over from other donors' samples.

V gene TRBV7-9 combines with J gene TRBJ2-7; a possible D gene is TRBD1 (5 bases). The ends were cut back, 4 bases at V and 6 bases at J, with 19 bases in the middle. Per the germline V gene, CDR1 is SEHNR and CDR2 is FQNEAQ (reference sequence). There are 15 residues in the CDR3. CDR3 nucleotides: TGTGCCAGCAGCTCCAGGGCAGGGCCATCTGGCGAGCAGTACTTC. Translated, it gives CASSSRAGPSGEQYF. Filled out from reference TRBV7-9 and TRBJ2-7, the complete variable domain reads DTGVSQNPRHKITKRGQNVTFRCDPISEHNRLYWYRQTLGQGPEFLTYFQNEAQLEKSRLLSDRFSAERPKGSFSTLEIQRTEQGDSAMYLCASSSRAGPSGEQYFGPGTRLTVT.

In this sample, this clonotype turned up many times. This sequence joins TRBV28 and TRBJ1-1; 7 bases map to TRBD1. Germline CDR1 reads MDHEN; CDR2 reads SYDVKM. CDR3 length: 17 residues. Trimming took 7 bases from V and 3 from J; bases not matched to a gene: 17. The CDR3 DNA is TGTGCCAGCACCTCCCTGGGGCAGGGGGTAATGGACACTGAAGCTTTCTTT. Its protein is CASTSLGQGVMDTEAFF. Variable domain in full (rest from reference TRBV28 and TRBJ1-1): DVKVTQSSRYLVKRTGEKVFLECVQDMDHENMFWYRQDPGLGLRLIYFSYDVKMKEKGDIPEGYSVSREKKERFSLILESASTNQTSMYLCASTSLGQGVMDTEAFFGQGTRLTVV.

This clonotype was recorded at least ten times. The CDR3 region is CASRYDSSSEKLFF. The CDR3 coding sequence is TGTGCCAGCAGATACGACAGTAGTTCCGAAAAACTGTTTTTT. The chain joins TRBV12-3 or TRBV12-4 to TRBJ1-4, with D maybe TRBD1 (5 bases). The germline V and J ends were trimmed by 6 bases and 8 bases, with 16 bases remaining between them. The CDR3 is 14 residues long.

The chain couples TRBV7-2 to TRBJ1-1; TRBD1 might be the D (5 bases). The CDR3 length is 15 residues. The ends were cut back, 3 bases at V and 1 base at J, with 12 bases in the middle. Germline CDR1 SGHTA, CDR2 FQGNSA. DNA of the CDR3: TGTGCCAGCAGCTTCAAGGGGACGGGGAACACTGAAGCTTTCTTT. Its translation: CASSFKGTGNTEAFF.

This clonotype was seen many times. The chain joins TRBV4-3 to TRBJ2-7; 10 bases agree with TRBD2. Germline loops: CDR1 LGHNA, CDR2 YSLEER. V lost 3 bases and J lost 3; bases outside the gene matches: 5. The CDR3 sequence is 15 residues long. The CDR3 is CASSHLAGEFYEQYF. The CDR3 region has the DNA TGCGCCAGCAGCCATCTAGCGGGGGAGTTCTACGAGCAGTACTTC.

This clonotype occurred a few times. This rearrangement joins TRBV7-9 to TRBJ1-2; no firm D call. Germline V gene data show CDR1 as SEHNR and CDR2 as FQNEAQ (reference sequence). Trimming removed 3 bases at V and 3 bases at J, with 8 bases between. The CDR3 totals 13 residues. The CDR3 nucleotides are TGTGCCAGCAGCTTGGACGGTCACTATGGCTACACCTTC. It specifies CASSLDGHYGYTF.

This chain connects TRBV2 to TRBJ2-2; TRBD2 aligns across 12 bases. This CDR3 is built from 20 residues. Germline trimming cut 4 bases from V and 0 bases from J; bases unmatched to any gene: 12. CDR1 is SNHLY and CDR2 is FYNNEI in the germline V gene. This CDR3 is CASSGLPGLAGDANTGELFF. In DNA form, the CDR3 reads TGTGCCAGCAGTGGGCTACCGGGACTAGCGGGTGACGCGAACACCGGGGAGCTGTTTTTT.

This clonotype was detected a few times. This chain connects TRBV5-1 to TRBJ1-2; D is uncertain. Trimming pared 4 bases from V and 8 bases from J, leaving 21 bases between. CDR1 is SGHRS and CDR2 is YFSETQ in the germline V gene. The CDR3 extends over 15 amino acids. CDR3 in amino acids: CASSRWGTPSEGYTF. As DNA, the CDR3 is TGCGCCAGCAGCCGCTGGGGTACCCCCTCGGAAGGCTACACCTTC.

This clonotype was recorded many times. This rearrangement joins TRBV7-9 to TRBJ1-2; D gene uncertain. Trimming took 1 base from V and 10 from J, leaving 7 bases between them. Per germline, CDR1 SEHNR and CDR2 FQNEAQ (reference sequence). The CDR3 consists of 11 residues. The CDR3 sequence is CASSLEGIYTF. The DNA of the CDR3 is TGTGCCAGCAGCTTAGAGGGTATCTACACCTTC.

This clonotype was counted many times. CDR3 DNA: TGTGCCAGCAGTTTCAGTAGCGGACAGAGCTCCTACGAGCAGTACTTC. It yields the protein CASSFSSGQSSYEQYF. The chain links TRBV6-2 or TRBV6-3 to TRBJ2-7; D might be TRBD1 or TRBD2, each matching 6 bases. This CDR3 spans 16 amino acids. V was clipped by 4 bases and J by 0 bases, with 16 bases between them. The germline CDR1 and CDR2 sequences are MNHEY and SVGEGT.